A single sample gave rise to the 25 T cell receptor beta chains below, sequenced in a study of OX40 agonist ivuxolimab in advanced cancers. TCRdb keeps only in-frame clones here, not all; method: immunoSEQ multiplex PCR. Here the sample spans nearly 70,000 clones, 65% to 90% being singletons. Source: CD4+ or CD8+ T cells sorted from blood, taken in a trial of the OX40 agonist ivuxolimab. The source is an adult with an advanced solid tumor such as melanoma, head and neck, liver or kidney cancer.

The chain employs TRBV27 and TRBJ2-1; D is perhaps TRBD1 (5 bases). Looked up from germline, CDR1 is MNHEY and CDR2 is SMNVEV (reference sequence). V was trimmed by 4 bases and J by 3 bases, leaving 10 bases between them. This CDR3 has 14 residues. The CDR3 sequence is CASSYRRDYNEQFF. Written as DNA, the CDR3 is TGTGCCAGCAGTTACAGGAGAGACTACAATGAGCAGTTCTTC.

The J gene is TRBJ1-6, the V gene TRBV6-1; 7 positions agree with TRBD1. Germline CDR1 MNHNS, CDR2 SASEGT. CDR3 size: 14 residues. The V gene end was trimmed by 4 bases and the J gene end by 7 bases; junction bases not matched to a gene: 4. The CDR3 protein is CASSGTGENSPLHF. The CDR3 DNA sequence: TGTGCCAGCAGTGGAACAGGGGAGAATTCACCCCTCCACTTT.

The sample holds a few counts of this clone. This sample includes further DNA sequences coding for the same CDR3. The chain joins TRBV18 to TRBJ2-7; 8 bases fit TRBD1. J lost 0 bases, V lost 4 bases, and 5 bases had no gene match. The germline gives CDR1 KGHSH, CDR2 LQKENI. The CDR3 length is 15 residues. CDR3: CASSLRTGSSYEQYF. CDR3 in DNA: TGTGCCAGCTCACTCCGGACAGGGAGCTCCTACGAGCAGTACTTC.

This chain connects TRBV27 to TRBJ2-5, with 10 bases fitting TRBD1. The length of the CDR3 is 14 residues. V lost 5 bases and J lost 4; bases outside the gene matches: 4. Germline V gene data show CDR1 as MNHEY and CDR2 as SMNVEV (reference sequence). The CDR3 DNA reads TGTGCCAGCAGTCTCCGGGACAGGGGAGAGACCCAGTACTTC. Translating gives CASSLRDRGETQYF.

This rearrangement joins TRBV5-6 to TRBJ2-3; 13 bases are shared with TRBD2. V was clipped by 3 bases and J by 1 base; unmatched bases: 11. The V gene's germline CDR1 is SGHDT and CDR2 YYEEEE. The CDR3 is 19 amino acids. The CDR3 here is CASSSPGLAGSPGTDTQYF. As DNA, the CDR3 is TGTGCCAGCAGCTCCCCGGGACTAGCGGGGTCCCCTGGCACAGATACGCAGTATTTT.

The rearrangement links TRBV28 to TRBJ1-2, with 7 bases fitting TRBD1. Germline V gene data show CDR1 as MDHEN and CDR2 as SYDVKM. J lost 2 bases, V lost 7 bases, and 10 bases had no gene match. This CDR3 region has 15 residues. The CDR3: CASTYQDRKNYGYTF. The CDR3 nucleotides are TGTGCCAGCACTTACCAGGACAGGAAAAACTATGGCTACACCTTC.

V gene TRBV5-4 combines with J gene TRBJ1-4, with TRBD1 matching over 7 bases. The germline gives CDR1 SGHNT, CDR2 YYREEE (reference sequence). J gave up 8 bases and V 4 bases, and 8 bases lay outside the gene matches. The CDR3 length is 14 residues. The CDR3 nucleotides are TGTGCCAGCAGCAACAGGGGCGGGGGGGAAAAACTGTTTTTT. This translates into CASSNRGGGEKLFF.

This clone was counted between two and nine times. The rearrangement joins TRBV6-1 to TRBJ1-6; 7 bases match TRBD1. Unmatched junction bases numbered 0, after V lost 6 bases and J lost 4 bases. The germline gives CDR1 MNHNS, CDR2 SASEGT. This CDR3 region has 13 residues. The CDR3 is CASRQGYNSPLHF. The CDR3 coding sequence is TGTGCCAGCAGACAGGGGTATAATTCACCCCTCCACTTT.

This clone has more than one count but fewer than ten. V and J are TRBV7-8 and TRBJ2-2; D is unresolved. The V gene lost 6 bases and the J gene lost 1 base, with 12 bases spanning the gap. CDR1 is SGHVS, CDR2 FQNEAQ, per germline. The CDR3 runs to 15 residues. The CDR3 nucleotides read TGTGCCAGCAGACCATCGCGACAGAACACCGGGGAGCTGTTTTTT. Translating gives CASRPSRQNTGELFF.

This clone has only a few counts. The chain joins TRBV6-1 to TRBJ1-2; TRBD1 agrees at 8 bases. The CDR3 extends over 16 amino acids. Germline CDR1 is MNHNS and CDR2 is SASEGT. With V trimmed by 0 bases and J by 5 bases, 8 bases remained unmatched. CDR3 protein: CASSEAWTGRVYGYTF. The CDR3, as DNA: TGTGCCAGCAGTGAAGCTTGGACAGGGAGGGTATATGGCTACACCTTC.

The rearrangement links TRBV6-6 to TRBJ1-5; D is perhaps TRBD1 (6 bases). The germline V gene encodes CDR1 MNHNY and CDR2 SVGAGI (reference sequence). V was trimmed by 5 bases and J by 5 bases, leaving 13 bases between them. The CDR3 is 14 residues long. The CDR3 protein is CASSPTGSHQPQHF. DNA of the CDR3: TGTGCCAGCAGTCCCACAGGGTCCCATCAGCCCCAGCATTTT.

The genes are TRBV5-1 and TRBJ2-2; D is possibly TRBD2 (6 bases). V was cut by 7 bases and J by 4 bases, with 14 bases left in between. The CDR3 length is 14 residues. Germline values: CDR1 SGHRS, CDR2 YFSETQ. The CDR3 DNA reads TGCGCCAGCCTTCTCGCCGGGGGCACCGGGGAGCTGTTTTTT. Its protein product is CASLLAGGTGELFF.

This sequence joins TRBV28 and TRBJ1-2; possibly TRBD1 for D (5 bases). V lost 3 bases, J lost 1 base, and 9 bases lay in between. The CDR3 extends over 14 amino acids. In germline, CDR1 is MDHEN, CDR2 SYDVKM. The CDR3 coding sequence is TGTGCCAGCAGTTTTGCAGGGAGTAACTATGGCTACACCTTC. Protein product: CASSFAGSNYGYTF.

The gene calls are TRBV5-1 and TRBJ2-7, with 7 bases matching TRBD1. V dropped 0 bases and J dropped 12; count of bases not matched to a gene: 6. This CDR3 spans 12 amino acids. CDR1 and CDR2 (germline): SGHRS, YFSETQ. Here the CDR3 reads CASSLGDRGVYF. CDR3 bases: TGCGCCAGCAGCTTGGGGGACAGAGGGGTGTACTTC.

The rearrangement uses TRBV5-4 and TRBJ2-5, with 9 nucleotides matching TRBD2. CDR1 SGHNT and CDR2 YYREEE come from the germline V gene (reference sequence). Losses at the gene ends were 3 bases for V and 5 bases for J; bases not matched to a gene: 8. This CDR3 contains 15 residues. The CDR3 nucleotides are TGTGCCAGCAGCTCACCCCTAGCGGGGACCGAGACCCAGTACTTC. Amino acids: CASSSPLAGTETQYF.

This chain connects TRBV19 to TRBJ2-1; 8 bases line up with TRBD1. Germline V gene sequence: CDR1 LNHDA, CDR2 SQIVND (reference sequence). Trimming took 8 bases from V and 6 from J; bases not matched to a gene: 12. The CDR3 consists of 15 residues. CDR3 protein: CASAPPGTGRNEQFF. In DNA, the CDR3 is TGTGCCAGTGCACCCCCGGGGACAGGACGCAATGAGCAGTTCTTC.

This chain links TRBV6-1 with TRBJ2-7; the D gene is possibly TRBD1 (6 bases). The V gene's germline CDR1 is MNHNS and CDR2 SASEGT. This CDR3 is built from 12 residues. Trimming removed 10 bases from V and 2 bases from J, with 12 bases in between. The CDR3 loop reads CATADSTYEQYF. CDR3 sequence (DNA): TGTGCCACCGCGGACAGCACCTACGAGCAGTACTTC.

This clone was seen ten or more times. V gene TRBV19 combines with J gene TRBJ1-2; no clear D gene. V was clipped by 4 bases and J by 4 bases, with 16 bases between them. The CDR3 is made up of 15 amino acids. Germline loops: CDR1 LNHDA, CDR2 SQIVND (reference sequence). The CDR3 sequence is CASSRSEGGVYGYTF. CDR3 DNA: TGTGCCAGTAGTAGGAGTGAGGGAGGAGTCTATGGCTACACCTTC.

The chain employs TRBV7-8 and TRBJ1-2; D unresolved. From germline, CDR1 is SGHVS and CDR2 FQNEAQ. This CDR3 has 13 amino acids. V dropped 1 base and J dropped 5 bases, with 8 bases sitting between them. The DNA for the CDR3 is TGTGCCAGCAGCTTAGATACAGATTATGGCTACACCTTC. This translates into CASSLDTDYGYTF. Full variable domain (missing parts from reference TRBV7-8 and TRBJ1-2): GAGVSQSPRYKVAKRGQDVALRCDPISGHVSLFWYQQALGQGPEFLTYFQNEAQLDKSGLPSDRFFAERPEGSVSTLKIQRTQQEDSAVYLCASSLDTDYGYTFGSGTRLTVV.

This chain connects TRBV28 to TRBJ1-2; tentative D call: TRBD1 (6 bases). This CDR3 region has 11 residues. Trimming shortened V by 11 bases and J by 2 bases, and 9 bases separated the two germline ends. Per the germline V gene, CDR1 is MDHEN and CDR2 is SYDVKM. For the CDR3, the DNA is TGTGCCGCCACAGGGAACTATGGCTACACCTTC. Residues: CAATGNYGYTF.

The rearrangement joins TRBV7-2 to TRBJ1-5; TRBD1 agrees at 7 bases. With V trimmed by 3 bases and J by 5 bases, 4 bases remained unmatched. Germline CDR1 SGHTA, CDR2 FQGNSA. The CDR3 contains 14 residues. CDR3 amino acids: CASSLGQSYQPQHF. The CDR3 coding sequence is TGTGCCAGCAGCTTGGGACAGTCTTATCAGCCCCAGCATTTT.

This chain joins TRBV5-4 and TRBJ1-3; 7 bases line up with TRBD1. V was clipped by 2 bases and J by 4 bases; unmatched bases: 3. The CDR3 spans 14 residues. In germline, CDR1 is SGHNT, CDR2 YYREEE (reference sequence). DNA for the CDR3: TGTGCCAGCAGCTTAGCAGGGGGAGGAAACACCATATATTTT. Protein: CASSLAGGGNTIYF.

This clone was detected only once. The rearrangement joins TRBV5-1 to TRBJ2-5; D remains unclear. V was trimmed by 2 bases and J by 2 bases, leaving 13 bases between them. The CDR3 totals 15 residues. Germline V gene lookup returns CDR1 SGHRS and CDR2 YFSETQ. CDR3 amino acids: CASSLEDWAQETQYF. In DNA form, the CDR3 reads TGCGCCAGCAGCTTAGAGGATTGGGCGCAAGAGACCCAGTACTTC.

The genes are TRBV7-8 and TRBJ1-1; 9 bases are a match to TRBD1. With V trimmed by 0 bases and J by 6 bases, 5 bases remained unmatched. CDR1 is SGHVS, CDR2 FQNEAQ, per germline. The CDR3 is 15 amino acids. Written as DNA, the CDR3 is TGTGCCAGCAGCTTAGCTACAGGGGGCAGCGCTGAAGCTTTCTTT. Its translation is CASSLATGGSAEAFF.

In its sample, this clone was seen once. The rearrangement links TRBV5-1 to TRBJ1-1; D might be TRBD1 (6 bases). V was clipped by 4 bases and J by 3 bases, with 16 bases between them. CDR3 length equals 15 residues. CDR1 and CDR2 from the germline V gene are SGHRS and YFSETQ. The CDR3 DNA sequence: TGCGCCAGCAGCAGGGACCCGGGACACTACACTGAAGCTTTCTTT. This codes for CASSRDPGHYTEAFF.